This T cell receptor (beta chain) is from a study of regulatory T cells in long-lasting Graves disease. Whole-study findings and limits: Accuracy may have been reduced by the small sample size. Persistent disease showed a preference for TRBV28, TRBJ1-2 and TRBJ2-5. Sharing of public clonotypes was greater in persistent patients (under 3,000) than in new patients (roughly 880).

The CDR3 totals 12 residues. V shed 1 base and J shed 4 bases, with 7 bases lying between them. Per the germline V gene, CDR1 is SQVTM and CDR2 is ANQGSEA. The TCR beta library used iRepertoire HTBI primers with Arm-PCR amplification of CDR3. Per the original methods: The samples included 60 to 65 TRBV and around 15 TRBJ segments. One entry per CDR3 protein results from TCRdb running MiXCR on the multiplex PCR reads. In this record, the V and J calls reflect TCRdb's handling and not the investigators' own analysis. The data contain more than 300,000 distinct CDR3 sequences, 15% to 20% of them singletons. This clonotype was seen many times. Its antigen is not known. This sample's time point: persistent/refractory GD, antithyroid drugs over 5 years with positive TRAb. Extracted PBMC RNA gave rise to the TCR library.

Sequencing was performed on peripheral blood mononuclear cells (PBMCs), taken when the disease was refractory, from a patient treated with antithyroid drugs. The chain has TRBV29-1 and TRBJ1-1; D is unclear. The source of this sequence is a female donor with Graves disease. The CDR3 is CSVEGLATEAFF. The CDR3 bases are TGCAGCGTTGAAGGCCTAGCCACTGAAGCTTTCTTT.